One sample yielded the 22 T cell receptor beta chains listed below, sequenced in a study of T cell repertoires in cytomegalovirus infection. Antigens for these TCRs are unknown. One entry per CDR3 protein results from TCRdb running MiXCR on the reads. Of about 57,000 distinct CDR3 sequences listed, 20% are singletons. Sequencing used CD8+ T cells from cultured PBMCs, obtained from culture after CMV antigen stimulation. The receptors stem from a human donor in good health (CMV status not recorded). Some clones in this sample may be carry-over from other donors' samples.

The gene calls are TRBV27 and TRBJ1-5; D uncertain. The germline CDR1 and CDR2 sequences are MNHEY and SMNVEV (reference sequence). V shed 5 bases and J shed 2 bases, with 10 bases lying between them. This CDR3 has 14 residues. CDR3 protein: CASSLVRGNQPQHF. CDR3 in DNA: TGTGCCAGCAGTCTCGTAAGAGGCAATCAGCCCCAGCATTTT.

This clonotype came up a few times. The chain links TRBV19 to TRBJ1-5, with D unclear. CDR3 length equals 14 residues. V was clipped by 9 bases and J by 3 bases, with 15 bases between them. Germline V lookup: CDR1 LNHDA, CDR2 SQIVND (reference sequence). CDR3: CASWVPDTNQPQHF. CDR3 in DNA: TGTGCCAGCTGGGTGCCGGATACCAATCAGCCCCAGCATTTT.

The sample holds many counts of this clonotype. This chain uses TRBV28 with TRBJ1-5, with TRBD1 as a possible D gene (6 bases). The V and J ends lost 10 bases and 0 bases respectively, with 10 bases between them. Looked up from germline, CDR1 is MDHEN and CDR2 is SYDVKM. CDR3 length: 13 amino acids. CDR3 bases: TGTGCCACCCGGACAGATAGCAATCAGCCCCAGCATTTT. It is translated as CATRTDSNQPQHF.

The V and J genes are TRBV7-3 and TRBJ2-1, with D perhaps matching TRBD1 or TRBD2 (5 bases each). The CDR3 runs 14 residues. V was pared by 1 base and J by 9 bases, with 13 bases between. Germline V gene data show CDR1 as SGHTA and CDR2 as FQGTGA. The CDR3 coding sequence is TGTGCCAGCAGCTTAAATTTGGGGGAAACTGAGCAGTTCTTC. It translates to CASSLNLGETEQFF. Filled out from reference TRBV7-3 and TRBJ2-1, the complete variable domain reads GAGVSQTPSNKVTEKGKYVELRCDPISGHTALYWYRQSLGQGPEFLIYFQGTGAADDSGLPNDRFFAVRPEGSVSTLKIQRTERGDSAVYLCASSLNLGETEQFFGPGTRLTVL.

The sample holds a few counts of this clonotype. The chain is built from TRBV11-2 and TRBJ2-1, with unresolved D. Trimming left V 4 bases short and J 7 bases short, with 5 bases between. The V gene's germline CDR1 is SGHAT and CDR2 FQNNGV. The CDR3 contains 11 residues. The CDR3 region is CASSYWNEQFF. The CDR3, as DNA: TGTGCCAGCAGCTACTGGAATGAGCAGTTCTTC.

The chain recombines TRBV4-3 with TRBJ2-2; D is perhaps TRBD1 (5 bases). This CDR3 has 15 residues. Germline loops: CDR1 LGHNA, CDR2 YSLEER. The germline V and J ends were trimmed by 3 bases and 5 bases, with 13 bases remaining between them. CDR3 amino acids: CASSHSGWGTGELFF. In DNA form, the CDR3 reads TGCGCCAGCAGCCACTCAGGGTGGGGAACCGGGGAGCTGTTTTTT.

The V call is TRBV4-2, the J call TRBJ2-7; D assignment may be TRBD1 or TRBD2 (5 bases each). The germline gives CDR1 LGHNA, CDR2 YNFKEQ. V was shortened by 4 bases and J by 2 bases, with 12 bases between the two germline ends. This CDR3 comprises 14 residues. CDR3 sequence (DNA): TGTGCCAGCAGCCCTGGACGGGACGCCTACGAGCAGTACTTC. This sequence encodes CASSPGRDAYEQYF.

This clonotype turned up a few times. Here the CDR3 reads CASSSDSYYEQYF. The CDR3 nucleotides read TGTGCCAGCAGCTCGGACAGCTACTACGAGCAGTACTTC. The genes are TRBV7-9 and TRBJ2-7; D possibly corresponds to TRBD1 (6 bases). Trimming stripped 4 bases from V and 3 bases from J, with 10 bases between. The CDR3 runs to 13 residues. CDR1 SEHNR and CDR2 FQNEAQ come from the germline V gene (reference sequence).

The chain carries TRBV4-2 and TRBJ1-1; 7 bases fit TRBD1. The germline CDR1 and CDR2 sequences are LGHNA and YNFKEQ. The V segment lost 4 bases and the J segment 5 bases; nucleotides outside the gene matches: 4. CDR3 size: 13 residues. The CDR3 region has the DNA TGTGCCAGCAGCCGAGACAGGGAGACTGAAGCTTTCTTT. It translates to CASSRDRETEAFF.

This sequence joins TRBV12-3 or TRBV12-4 and TRBJ1-1; D possibly corresponds to TRBD1 (5 bases). The CDR3 covers 14 residues. Trimming cost V 4 bases and J 0 bases, with 9 bases left between them. The CDR3: CASSYLGLNTEAFF. CDR3 bases: TGTGCCAGCAGTTACTTGGGGCTGAACACTGAAGCTTTCTTT.

V usage is TRBV20-1 and J usage is TRBJ2-4; D unresolved. Germline CDR1 DFQATT, CDR2 SNEGSKA (reference sequence). Trimming cost V 1 base and J 2 bases, with 12 bases left between them. This CDR3 is built from 15 residues. The CDR3 bases are TGCAGTGCTAGAGTTTCCGGTGGGTCCAAAAACATTCAGTACTTC. Translation gives CSARVSGGSKNIQYF.

The rearrangement uses TRBV4-1 and TRBJ2-3, with D possibly matching TRBD1 (6 bases). V was pared by 2 bases and J by 4 bases, with 13 bases between. The CDR3 consists of 15 residues. Germline assignment: CDR1 MGHRA and CDR2 YSYEKL. The CDR3 bases are TGCGCCAGCAGCCAATCCCAGGGGATATCAGATACGCAGTATTTT. It yields the protein CASSQSQGISDTQYF.

This clonotype occurred a few times. This chain uses TRBV6-5 with TRBJ1-3; the D is unclear. Germline loops: CDR1 MNHEY, CDR2 SVGAGI. This CDR3 spans 14 amino acids. Trimming cost V 5 bases and J 0 bases, with 8 bases left between them. In DNA, the CDR3 is TGTGCCAGCAGTCTGAGAAACTCTGGAAACACCATATATTTT. This sequence encodes CASSLRNSGNTIYF.

The chain is built from TRBV18 and TRBJ2-4, with D uncertain. The CDR3 is 15 amino acids. Germline loops: CDR1 KGHSH, CDR2 LQKENI. The V end was cut by 0 bases, the J end by 4 bases, with 10 bases between. In nucleotides, the CDR3 is TGTGCCAGCTCACCACCCCCAGGTGGAAAAAACATTCAGTACTTC. As protein: CASSPPPGGKNIQYF.

Only a few counts were recorded for this clonotype. The rearrangement joins TRBV4-3 to TRBJ2-7, with a possible D match to TRBD2 (6 bases). V was shortened by 0 bases and J by 3 bases, with 15 bases between the two germline ends. The CDR3 covers 16 residues. Germline V lookup: CDR1 LGHNA, CDR2 YSLEER. In DNA form, the CDR3 reads TGCGCCAGCAGCCAAGATATCGGGGGAACCCTCTACGAGCAGTACTTC. Its translation is CASSQDIGGTLYEQYF.

This chain links TRBV6-2 or TRBV6-3 with TRBJ2-7; D perhaps matches TRBD1 (6 bases). Trimming took 5 bases from V and 2 from J, leaving 13 bases between them. The CDR3 extends over 14 amino acids. The germline V gene encodes CDR1 MNHEY and CDR2 SVGEGT. Here the CDR3 reads CASSLQGLPYEQYF. DNA for the CDR3: TGTGCCAGCAGTCTTCAGGGGCTTCCCTACGAGCAGTACTTC.

The chain couples TRBV7-9 to TRBJ2-7; either TRBD1 or TRBD2 may fit D (5 bases each). CDR3 length: 13 residues. V lost 8 bases and J lost 2, with 13 bases in between. Germline V CDR1 and CDR2: SEHNR, FQNEAQ (reference sequence). This CDR3 is CASGREPAYEQYF. In DNA form, the CDR3 reads TGTGCCAGCGGCAGGGAGCCCGCCTACGAGCAGTACTTC.

V and J are TRBV20-1 and TRBJ1-2; TRBD1 is a possible D gene (5 bases). The CDR3 runs 15 residues. V dropped 5 bases and J dropped 5 bases, with 21 bases sitting between them. Germline loops: CDR1 DFQATT, CDR2 SNEGSKA (reference sequence). Here the CDR3 reads CSARFAFGGRYGYTF. The CDR3, as DNA: TGCAGTGCTCGCTTTGCCTTCGGGGGACGGTATGGCTACACCTTC.

The V gene is TRBV12-3 or TRBV12-4, the J gene TRBJ1-5; D ambiguous. V lost 1 base, J lost 0 bases, and 7 bases lay in between. The CDR3 spans 15 residues. The CDR3 DNA follows: TGTGCCAGCAGTTTAGAGAGTTTTAGCAATCAGCCCCAGCATTTT. This gives the protein CASSLESFSNQPQHF.

This clonotype came up many times. This chain joins TRBV7-9 and TRBJ2-1, with no clear D. In germline, CDR1 is SEHNR, CDR2 FQNEAQ (reference sequence). V was shortened by 5 bases and J by 7 bases, with 6 bases between the two germline ends. The CDR3 runs 11 residues. This chain's CDR3 is CASSLGNEQFF. The DNA for the CDR3 is TGTGCCAGCAGCCTAGGAAATGAGCAGTTCTTC.

The table lists this clonotype with a few counts. The V gene is TRBV7-3, the J gene TRBJ2-7; TRBD1 matches 7 bases. CDR3 length: 13 residues. Trimming at V came to 3 bases and at J to 9 bases, leaving 8 bases not matched to a gene. The V gene's germline CDR1 is SGHTA and CDR2 FQGTGA. CDR3 protein: CASSFQQGRVQYF. The CDR3 region has the DNA TGTGCCAGCAGCTTTCAACAGGGGCGGGTGCAGTACTTC.

J is TRBJ1-1 and V is TRBV7-9; D may be TRBD1 (5 bases). V was clipped by 4 bases and J by 3 bases, with 12 bases between them. Germline V gene lookup returns CDR1 SEHNR and CDR2 FQNEAQ (reference sequence). The CDR3 runs 14 residues. CDR3 sequence (DNA): TGTGCCAGCAGCTCGCGGGGGGTTTACACTGAAGCTTTCTTT. The encoded protein is CASSSRGVYTEAFF. Full variable domain (remainder filled in from reference TRBV7-9 and TRBJ1-1): DTGVSQNPRHKITKRGQNVTFRCDPISEHNRLYWYRQTLGQGPEFLTYFQNEAQLEKSRLLSDRFSAERPKGSFSTLEIQRTEQGDSAMYLCASSSRGVYTEAFFGQGTRLTVV.